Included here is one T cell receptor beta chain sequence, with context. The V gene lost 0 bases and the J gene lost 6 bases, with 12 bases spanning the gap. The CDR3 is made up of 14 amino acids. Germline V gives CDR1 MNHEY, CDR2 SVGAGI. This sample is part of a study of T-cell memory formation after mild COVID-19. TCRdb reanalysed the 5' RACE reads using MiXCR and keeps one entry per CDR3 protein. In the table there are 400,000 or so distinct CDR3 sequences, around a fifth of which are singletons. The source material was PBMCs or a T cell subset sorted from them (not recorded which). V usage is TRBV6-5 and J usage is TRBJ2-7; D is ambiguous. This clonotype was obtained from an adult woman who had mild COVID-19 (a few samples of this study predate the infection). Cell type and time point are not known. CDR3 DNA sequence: TGTGCCAGCAGTTACTCCGGACCAGCAGGCGAGCAGTACTTC. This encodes CASSYSGPAGEQYF.